This TCR beta chain appears in the sequencing data of a study of blood T cell repertoires in COVID-19. Turning to the study itself: T cells, B-cell-depleted T cells, or PBMCs supplied cDNA or gDNA.

This table comes from immunoSEQ multiplex PCR, and its TCRdb copy is limited to in-frame clones, with some not included. The repertoire consists of roughly 120,000 clones, with around 80% occurring once and the leading ten covering more than 1.5%. The V gene lost 5 bases and the J gene lost 1 base, with 17 bases spanning the gap. This CDR3 is 16 amino acids long. Germline CDR1 is MNHNY and CDR2 is SVGAGI (reference sequence). Sequencing was done on a sample of peripheral blood. This receptor was taken from a man aged 70 or older with acute or convalescent COVID-19. This chain links TRBV6-6 with TRBJ1-1, with TRBD1 as a possible D gene (5 bases). Written as DNA, the CDR3 is TGTGCCAGCAGTAAGCCCGCGGGGGTAAGGAACACTGAAGCTTTCTTT. The encoded protein is CASSKPAGVRNTEAFF.